This T cell receptor (beta chain) emerged from a study of blood T cells in healthy people across ages. Study-wide points: PBMCs were not sorted, which prevented a conclusive comparison of naive versus antigen-experienced cells.

Regarding this clonotype: Its antigen is not identified.

Donors were systemically healthy Caucasian individuals from Russia aged about 6 to 95 years. Extracted total RNA amounted to at least 5.5 micrograms for each sample. The CDR3 runs to 13 residues. Germline V CDR1 and CDR2: DFQATT, SNEGSKA (reference sequence). Sample-barcoded 5' priming and a J-beta primer mix drove a second PCR of roughly 6 to 12 cycles. In TCRdb, the 5' RACE reads were re-called with MiXCR into one record per CDR3 protein. The sample yields about 670,000 distinct CDR3 sequences, roughly 43% seen once. Sample: blood. The TCR comes from an elderly man in good health. The chain combines TRBV20-1 with TRBJ2-4; 7 bases are a match to TRBD1. TRBJ2-7 matches the DNA end more closely, so the J call is doubtful. In DNA form, the CDR3 reads TGCAGTGCGGACCGGGACAGAGCCTACGAGCAGTACTTC. Translating it yields CSADRDRAYEQYF.